The 9 T cell receptor beta chains given below trace back to one sample, sequenced in a study of blood T cell repertoires in COVID-19. Profiling relied on immunoSEQ multiplex PCR, and the TCRdb table lists in-frame clones only, not all of them. The sample lists approximately 210,000 clones, 80% seen once, with 5.1% in the top ten. Sequencing was done on a sample of peripheral blood. The origin of the receptors is a human donor in a cohort sampled during active COVID-19.

The rearrangement links TRBV5-1 to TRBJ2-5; TRBD2 agrees at 8 bases. CDR3 length equals 14 residues. J was trimmed by 5 bases and V by 4 bases; bases with no gene match: 7. Germline CDR1 is SGHRS and CDR2 is YFSETQ. This chain's CDR3 is CASSTAGVRETQYF. As DNA, the CDR3 is TGCGCCAGCAGCACAGCGGGAGTGAGGGAGACCCAGTACTTC.

The J gene is TRBJ2-3, the V gene TRBV7-8; D may be TRBD2 (6 bases). Germline-derived CDR1 and CDR2 are SGHVS and FQNEAQ. Deletions cut 5 bases from V and 2 bases from J, with 8 bases between. The CDR3 spans 13 residues. The CDR3 is CASSPGLTDTQYF. The CDR3 DNA reads TGTGCCAGCAGCCCGGGACTCACAGATACGCAGTATTTT. The variable domain in full, with the rest retrieved from reference TRBV7-8 and TRBJ2-3, is GAGVSQSPRYKVAKRGQDVALRCDPISGHVSLFWYQQALGQGPEFLTYFQNEAQLDKSGLPSDRFFAERPEGSVSTLKIQRTQQEDSAVYLCASSPGLTDTQYFGPGTRLTVL.

The V gene is TRBV6-2 or TRBV6-3, the J gene TRBJ1-5; possibly TRBD1 for D (6 bases). V dropped 5 bases and J dropped 2 bases, with 22 bases sitting between them. Looked up from germline, CDR1 is MNHEY and CDR2 is SVGEGT. CDR3 length equals 18 residues. In DNA form, the CDR3 reads TGTGCCAGCAGTATGTACAGGGATGAAGTTCGTGGCAATCAGCCCCAGCATTTT. Its protein is CASSMYRDEVRGNQPQHF.

V usage is TRBV5-4 and J usage is TRBJ2-3; 9 nucleotides agree with TRBD2. The CDR3 runs 16 residues. J lost 2 bases, V lost 4 bases, and 8 bases had no gene match. The V gene's germline CDR1 is SGHNT and CDR2 YYREEE (reference sequence). The CDR3 region has the DNA TGTGCCAGCAGCCGGGGGTCTAGCGGGATCACAGATACGCAGTATTTT. It yields the protein CASSRGSSGITDTQYF.

The chain joins TRBV7-2 to TRBJ2-7; TRBD1 matches 7 bases. The V gene's germline CDR1 is SGHTA and CDR2 FQGNSA. The V and J ends lost 1 base and 0 bases, in that order; junction bases with no gene match: 6. The CDR3 length is 16 residues. CDR3 region: CASSLVATGSSYEQYF. The CDR3 DNA reads as TGTGCCAGCAGCTTAGTCGCGACAGGGAGCTCCTACGAGCAGTACTTC.

This clone was seen only once. V is TRBV9 and J is TRBJ2-1, with 7 bases identical to TRBD1. Trimming at V came to 3 bases and at J to 6 bases, leaving 6 bases not matched to a gene. Germline V gene sequence: CDR1 SGDLS, CDR2 YYNGEE. The CDR3 totals 14 residues. The CDR3 region has the DNA TGTGCCAGCAGCGCCCAAGACAGGGCCAATGAGCAGTTCTTC. Its translation is CASSAQDRANEQFF.

V is TRBV20-1 and J is TRBJ2-7, with D maybe TRBD1 (5 bases). Trimming took off 6 bases at V and 2 bases at J, with 17 bases between the two ends. The length of the CDR3 is 14 residues. In germline, CDR1 is DFQATT, CDR2 SNEGSKA (reference sequence). The CDR3 loop is CSASYPRAPYEQYF. The CDR3, as DNA: TGCAGTGCCAGTTACCCCAGGGCCCCCTACGAGCAGTACTTC.

CDR3 in amino acids: CASSLAGLTGSTDTQYF. CDR3 DNA: TGCGCCAGCAGCTTGGCGGGTCTTACCGGAAGCACAGATACGCAGTATTTT. The chain is built from TRBV5-1 and TRBJ2-3; D unresolved. Trimming took 0 bases from V and 0 from J, leaving 14 bases between them. This CDR3 has 17 residues. Germline V gives CDR1 SGHRS, CDR2 YFSETQ.

The rearrangement links TRBV2 to TRBJ2-7; TRBD2 matches 7 bases. The CDR3 totals 15 residues. Germline V lookup: CDR1 SNHLY, CDR2 FYNNEI. Germline trimming cut 6 bases from V and 3 bases from J; bases unmatched to any gene: 11. The CDR3 sequence is CASRGSREADYEQYF. CDR3 bases: TGTGCCAGCAGGGGGTCCCGGGAGGCAGACTACGAGCAGTACTTC.